This T cell receptor (beta chain) originates from a study of shared clonotypes between healthy human individuals. Overall study: Contributing individuals were two females and three males aged 18 to 49. Findings of the study overall: Sharing of clonotypes among donors was expected to vary with sequencing depth.

Naive CD8 cells were CD45RO-negative, positively selected for CCR7, excluding terminally differentiated effector memory CD45RA+ cells. The CDR3 runs to 15 residues. Per the germline V gene, CDR1 is SQVTM and CDR2 is ANQGSEA. Trimming took off 8 bases at V and 2 bases at J, with 16 bases between the two ends. Comment on this clone: No antigen is known for it.

Assay: immunoSEQ multiplex PCR; the TCRdb copy retains only in-frame clones and omits some. Of roughly 890,000 clones detected, 92% appear once; the ten largest clones hold about 25%. The origin of this receptor is a man aged 30-40 years in good health. The genes are TRBV29-1 and TRBJ2-6, with TRBD1 as a possible D gene (5 bases). The source material was naive CD8+ T cells sorted from blood. The CDR3 nucleotides read TGCAGCAGCAGGGAATTGGACGCTGGGGCCAACGTCCTGACTTTC. Protein: CSSRELDAGANVLTF.